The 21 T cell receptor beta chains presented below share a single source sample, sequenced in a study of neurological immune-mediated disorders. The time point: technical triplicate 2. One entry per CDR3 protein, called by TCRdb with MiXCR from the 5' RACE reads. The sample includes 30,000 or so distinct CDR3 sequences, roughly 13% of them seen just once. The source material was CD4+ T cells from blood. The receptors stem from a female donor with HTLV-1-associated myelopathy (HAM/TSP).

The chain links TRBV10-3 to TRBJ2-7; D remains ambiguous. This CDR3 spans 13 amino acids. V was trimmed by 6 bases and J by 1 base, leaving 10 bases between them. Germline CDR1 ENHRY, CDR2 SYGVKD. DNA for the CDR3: TGTGCCATCAGACAGTCGAGTTCCTACGAGCAGTACGTC. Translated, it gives CAIRQSSSYEQYV.

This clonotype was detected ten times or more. CDR3 in DNA: TGCGCCAGCAGCTTGGGACAGGGAAATTTTAGGAGCAACACCATATATTTT. Translating gives CASSLGQGNFRSNTIYF. This chain uses TRBV5-1 with TRBJ1-3; 7 bases are a match to TRBD1. After removal of 0 bases from V and 7 bases from J, the junction contained 13 bases not matched to a gene. The CDR3 is made up of 17 amino acids. The germline gives CDR1 SGHRS, CDR2 YFSETQ.

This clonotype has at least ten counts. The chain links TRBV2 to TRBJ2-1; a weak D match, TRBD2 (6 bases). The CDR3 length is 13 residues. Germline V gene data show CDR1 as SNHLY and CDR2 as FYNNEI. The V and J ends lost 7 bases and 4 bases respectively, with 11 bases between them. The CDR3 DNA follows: TGTGCCAGCATGCTCGGGGGTTACAATGAGCAGTTCTTC. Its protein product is CASMLGGYNEQFF. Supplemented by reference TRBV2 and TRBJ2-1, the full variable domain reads EPEVTQTPSHQVTQMGQEVILRCVPISNHLYFYWYRQILGQKVEFLVSFYNNEISEKSEIFDDQFSVERPDGSNFTLKIRSTKLEDSAMYFCASMLGGYNEQFFGPGTRLTVL.

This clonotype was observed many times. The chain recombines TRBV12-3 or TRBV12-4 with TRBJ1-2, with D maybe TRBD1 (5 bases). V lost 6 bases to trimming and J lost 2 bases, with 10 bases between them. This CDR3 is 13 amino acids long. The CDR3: CASRSGGNYGYTF. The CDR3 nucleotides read TGTGCCAGCAGAAGTGGGGGGAACTATGGCTACACCTTC.

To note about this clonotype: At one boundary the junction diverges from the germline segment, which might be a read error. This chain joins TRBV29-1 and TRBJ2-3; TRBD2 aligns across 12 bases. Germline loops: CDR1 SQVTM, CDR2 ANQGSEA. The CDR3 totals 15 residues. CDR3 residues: CSAVTSGGSTYTQYF. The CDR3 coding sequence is TGCAGCGCCGTGACTAGCGGGGGAAGCACATATACGCAGTATTTT.

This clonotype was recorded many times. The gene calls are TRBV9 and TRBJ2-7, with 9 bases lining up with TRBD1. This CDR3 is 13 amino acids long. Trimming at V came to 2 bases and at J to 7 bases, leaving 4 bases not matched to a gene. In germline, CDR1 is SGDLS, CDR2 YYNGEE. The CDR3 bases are TGTGCCAGCAGCGTGAGGACAGGGGAAGAGCAGTACTTC. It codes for CASSVRTGEEQYF.

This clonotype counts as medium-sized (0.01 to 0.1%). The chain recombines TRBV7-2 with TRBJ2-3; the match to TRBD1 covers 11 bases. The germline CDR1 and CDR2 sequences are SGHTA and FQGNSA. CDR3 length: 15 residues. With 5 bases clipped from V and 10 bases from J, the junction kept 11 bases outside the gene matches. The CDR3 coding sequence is TGTGCCAGCAGCCACGGGACAGGGGGGCCGGAAGCGCAGTATTTT. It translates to CASSHGTGGPEAQYF.

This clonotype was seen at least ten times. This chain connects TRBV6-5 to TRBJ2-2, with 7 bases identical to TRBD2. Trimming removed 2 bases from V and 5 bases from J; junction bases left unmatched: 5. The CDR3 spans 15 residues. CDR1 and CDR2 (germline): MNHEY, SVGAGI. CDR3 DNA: TGTGCCAGCAGTTACCGGGGAGGGGCTACCGGGGAGCTGTTTTTT. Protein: CASSYRGGATGELFF.

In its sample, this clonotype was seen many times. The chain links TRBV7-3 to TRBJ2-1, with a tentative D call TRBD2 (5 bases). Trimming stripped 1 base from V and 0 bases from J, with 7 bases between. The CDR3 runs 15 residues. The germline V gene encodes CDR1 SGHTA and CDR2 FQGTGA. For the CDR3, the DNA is TGTGCCAGCAGCTTAATGAGCGGCTCCTACAATGAGCAGTTCTTC. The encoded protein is CASSLMSGSYNEQFF. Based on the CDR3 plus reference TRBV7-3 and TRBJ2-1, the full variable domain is GAGVSQTPSNKVTEKGKYVELRCDPISGHTALYWYRQSLGQGPEFLIYFQGTGAADDSGLPNDRFFAVRPEGSVSTLKIQRTERGDSAVYLCASSLMSGSYNEQFFGPGTRLTVL.

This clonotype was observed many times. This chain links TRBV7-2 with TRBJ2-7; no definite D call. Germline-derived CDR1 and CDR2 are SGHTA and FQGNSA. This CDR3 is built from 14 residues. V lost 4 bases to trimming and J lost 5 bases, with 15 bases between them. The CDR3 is CASSSAPWSDEQYF. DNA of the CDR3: TGTGCCAGCAGCTCCGCCCCTTGGTCGGACGAGCAGTACTTC.

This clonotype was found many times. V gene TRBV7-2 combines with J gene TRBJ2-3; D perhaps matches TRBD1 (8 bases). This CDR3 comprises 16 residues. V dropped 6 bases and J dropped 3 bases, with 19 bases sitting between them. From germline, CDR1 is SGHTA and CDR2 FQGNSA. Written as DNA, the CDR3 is TGTGCCAGCAGTCTGGGGGCACAGGGGGGGACAGATACGCAGTATTTT. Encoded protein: CASSLGAQGGTDTQYF.

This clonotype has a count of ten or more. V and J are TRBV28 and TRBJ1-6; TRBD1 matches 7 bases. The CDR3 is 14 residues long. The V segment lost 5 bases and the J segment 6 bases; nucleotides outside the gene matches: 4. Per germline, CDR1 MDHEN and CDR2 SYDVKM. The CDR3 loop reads CASSKGQLNSPLHF. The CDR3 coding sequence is TGTGCCAGCAGTAAGGGACAGCTTAATTCACCCCTCCACTTT.

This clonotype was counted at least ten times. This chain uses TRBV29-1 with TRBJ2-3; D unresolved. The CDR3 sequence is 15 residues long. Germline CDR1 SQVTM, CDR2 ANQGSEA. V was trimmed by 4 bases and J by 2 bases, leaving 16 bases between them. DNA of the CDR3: TGCAGCGTTGTCATGTCGACACCTTTCACAGATACGCAGTATTTT. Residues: CSVVMSTPFTDTQYF.

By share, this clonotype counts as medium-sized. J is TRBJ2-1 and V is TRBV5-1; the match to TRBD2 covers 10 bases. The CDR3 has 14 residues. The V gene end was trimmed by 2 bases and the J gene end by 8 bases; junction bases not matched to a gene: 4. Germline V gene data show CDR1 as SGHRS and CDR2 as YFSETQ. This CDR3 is CASSLAGGRDEQFF. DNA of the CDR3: TGCGCCAGCAGCTTAGCGGGGGGGCGGGATGAGCAGTTCTTC.

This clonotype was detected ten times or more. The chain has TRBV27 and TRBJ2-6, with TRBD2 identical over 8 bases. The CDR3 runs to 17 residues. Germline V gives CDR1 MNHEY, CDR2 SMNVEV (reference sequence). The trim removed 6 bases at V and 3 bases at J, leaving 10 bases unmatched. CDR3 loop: CASSLGLAPFGANVLTF. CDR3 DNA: TGTGCCAGCAGCTTAGGACTAGCCCCATTTGGGGCCAACGTCCTGACTTTC.

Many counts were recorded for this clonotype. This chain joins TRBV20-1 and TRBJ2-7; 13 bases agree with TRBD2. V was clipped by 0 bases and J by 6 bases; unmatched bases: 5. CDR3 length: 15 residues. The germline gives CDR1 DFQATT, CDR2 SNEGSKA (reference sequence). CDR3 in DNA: TGCAGTGCTAGAGATAGGAGACTAGCGGGAGGCGAGCAGTACTTC. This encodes CSARDRRLAGGEQYF.

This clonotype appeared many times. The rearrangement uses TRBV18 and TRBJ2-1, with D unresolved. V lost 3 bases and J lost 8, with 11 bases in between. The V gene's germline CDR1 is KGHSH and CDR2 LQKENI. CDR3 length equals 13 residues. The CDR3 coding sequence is TGTGCCAGCTCACCCCAAGGTATTGATGAGCAGTTCTTC. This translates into CASSPQGIDEQFF.

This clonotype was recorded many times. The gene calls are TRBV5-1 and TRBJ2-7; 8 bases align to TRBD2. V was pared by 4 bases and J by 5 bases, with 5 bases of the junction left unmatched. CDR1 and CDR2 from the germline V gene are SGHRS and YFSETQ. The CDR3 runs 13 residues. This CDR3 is CASSPRGGDEQYF. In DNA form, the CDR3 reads TGCGCCAGCAGCCCCCGGGGGGGGGACGAGCAGTACTTC.

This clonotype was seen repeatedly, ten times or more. The CDR3 here is CASSPGTADIQYF. CDR3 nucleotide sequence: TGTGCCAGCAGCCCGGGGACCGCTGACATTCAGTACTTC. V and J are TRBV7-2 and TRBJ2-4, with D perhaps given as TRBD1 or TRBD2 (5 bases each). The V and J ends lost 5 bases and 8 bases respectively, with 13 bases between them. The CDR3 loop spans 13 amino acids. Germline values: CDR1 SGHTA, CDR2 FQGNSA.

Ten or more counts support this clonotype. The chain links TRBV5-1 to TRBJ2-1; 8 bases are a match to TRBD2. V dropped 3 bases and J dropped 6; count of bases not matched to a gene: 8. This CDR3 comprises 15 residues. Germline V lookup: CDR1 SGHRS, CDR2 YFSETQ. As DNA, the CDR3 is TGCGCCAGCAGCTCTACCGGGACTAGTATCAATGAGCAGTTCTTC. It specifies CASSSTGTSINEQFF.

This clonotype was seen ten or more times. The CDR3 coding sequence is TGCAGTGCTTATGCGGGTAGGGAGACCCAGTACTTC. It yields the protein CSAYAGRETQYF. The J gene is TRBJ2-5, the V gene TRBV20-1; D is possibly TRBD2 (5 bases). This CDR3 comprises 12 residues. Germline CDR1 and CDR2: DFQATT and SNEGSKA (reference sequence). V was pared by 5 bases and J by 5 bases, with 12 bases between.